This entry lists 10 T cell receptor delta chains sequenced from one sample in a study of Vδ1+ human thymocytes. Findings and limits, study-wide: Thymic TRG and TRD repertoires appeared highly polyclonal.

The antigens of these receptors remain unknown. Extracted RNA was reverse transcribed into cDNA. Pooled V-gene forward primers with one constant-region reverse primer generated the CDR3 amplicons by multiplex PCR. TCRdb reanalysed the multiplex PCR reads via CATT. The top ten hold roughly 0.5% of the sample, which has roughly 55,000 delta-chain clones, about 15% seen once. Sequenced: Vdelta1+ gamma-delta thymocytes from the thymus. This sample's subset: FACS-sorted CD3+ TCRalphabeta- TCRVdelta1+ TCRVdelta2- thymocytes. The origin of the receptors is a boy under three years old who had congenital heart surgery.

The V call is TRDV1, the J call TRDJ1; 13 positions agree with TRDD3. The CDR3 runs to 22 residues. After removal of 0 bases from V and 0 bases from J, the junction contained 16 bases not matched to a gene. CDR1 and CDR2 from the germline V gene are TSWWSYY and QGS. CDR3 loop: CALGELVATALGDTPYTDKLIF. As DNA, the CDR3 is TGTGCTCTTGGGGAACTTGTGGCTACGGCACTGGGGGATACGCCGTACACCGATAAACTCATCTTT.

About this clone itself: The junction differs from germline at one of its ends, possibly a read error. This chain uses TRDV1 with TRDJ1; TRDD3 matches 11 bases. The CDR3 is made up of 17 amino acids. In germline, CDR1 is TSWWSYY, CDR2 QGS. This CDR3 reads CALGGYWGIVSSDKPIF. CDR3 DNA: TGTGCTCTTGGGGGCTACTGGGGGATAGTGAGTTCCGATAAACCCATCTTT.

Notes on this clone: A much larger clone differs from this one at a single base, so this may be a read error. The chain links TRDV2 to TRDJ1, with 13 bases that match TRDD3. V shed 3 bases and J 0 bases; nucleotides not matched to a gene: 12. Germline CDR1 GEAIGNYY, CDR2 EKD. This CDR3 comprises 19 residues. CDR3 loop: CACDLGRLLGDTDTDKLIF. The CDR3 DNA is TGTGCCTGTGACCTGGGTCGGCTACTGGGGGATACGGACACCGATAAACTCATCTTT.

The V call is TRDV1, the J call TRDJ1; possibly TRDD2 for D (6 bases). Germline V gene lookup returns CDR1 TSWWSYY and CDR2 QGS. This CDR3 region has 16 residues. The V and J ends lost 3 bases and 0 bases respectively, with 14 bases between them. The DNA of the CDR3 is TGTGCTCTTGGGGACTTCCTTTTGGCGTACACCGATAAACTCATCTTT. Its protein product is CALGDFLLAYTDKLIF.

This chain joins TRDV1 and TRDJ1, with a weak D call TRDD3 (6 bases). CDR1 and CDR2 from the germline V gene are TSWWSYY and QGS. V lost 5 bases to trimming and J lost 3 bases, with 25 bases between them. The CDR3 has 18 amino acids. This CDR3 reads CALGRPPSPILGADKLIF. CDR3 nucleotides: TGTGCTCTTGGGAGGCCGCCTTCTCCCATACTGGGAGCCGATAAACTCATCTTT.

Only a few counts were recorded for this clone. This sequence joins TRDV1 and TRDJ1; D is perhaps TRDD3 (6 bases). Germline V gene sequence: CDR1 TSWWSYY, CDR2 QGS. Trimming left V 0 bases short and J 0 bases short, with 17 bases between. There are 18 residues in the CDR3. CDR3 region: CALGELGKGIRYTDKLIF. The CDR3 region has the DNA TGTGCTCTTGGGGAACTAGGTAAGGGGATCAGGTACACCGATAAACTCATCTTT.

This clone showed up just a few times. The chain couples TRDV1 to TRDJ1; the match to TRDD2 covers 8 bases. Germline trimming cut 4 bases from V and 1 base from J; bases unmatched to any gene: 14. The CDR3 loop spans 18 amino acids. Germline-derived CDR1 and CDR2 are TSWWSYY and QGS. CDR3 sequence: CALGVITSYPICTDKLIF. As DNA, the CDR3 is TGTGCTCTTGGGGTCATCACTTCCTACCCAATATGCACCGATAAACTCATCTTT.

This clone turned up a few times. The chain couples TRDV1 to TRDJ1; 11 positions match TRDD3. Germline V gene sequence: CDR1 TSWWSYY, CDR2 QGS. Trimming cost V 1 base and J 0 bases; bases outside gene matches: 16. The CDR3 totals 21 residues. The chain's CDR3 is CALGEHIPARLGDNDTDKLIF. In DNA, the CDR3 is TGTGCTCTTGGGGAACACATTCCTGCGAGACTGGGGGATAATGACACCGATAAACTCATCTTT.

This clone showed up just a few times. The chain links TRDV1 to TRDJ1, with a possible D match to TRDD3 (5 bases). Looked up from germline, CDR1 is TSWWSYY and CDR2 is QGS. The CDR3 is 20 residues long. The ends were cut back, 2 bases at V and 0 bases at J, with 25 bases in the middle. CDR3 sequence: CALGEISCALGFYYTDKLIF. The CDR3 bases are TGTGCTCTTGGGGAAATTTCGTGTGCGTTGGGGTTTTATTACACCGATAAACTCATCTTT.

The chain uses TRDV1 and TRDJ1; 11 bases line up with TRDD3. Germline V CDR1 and CDR2: TSWWSYY, QGS. Trimming removed 1 base from V and 0 bases from J; junction bases left unmatched: 22. The CDR3 is made up of 23 amino acids. CDR3 DNA sequence: TGTGCTCTTGGGGAACGGCCTCCTTCTCTGGGGGATACTGTAGGGGTGTACACCGATAAACTCATCTTT. It is translated as CALGERPPSLGDTVGVYTDKLIF.